This T cell receptor beta chain was found in a study of blood T cell repertoires in COVID-19. For the study at large: The origin of the acute and convalescent COVID-19 samples was the United States, Italy and Spain.

J gave up 1 base and V 5 bases, and 5 bases lay outside the gene matches. The length of the CDR3 is 15 residues. Germline V gives CDR1 MNHEY, CDR2 SMNVEV (reference sequence). Profiling relied on immunoSEQ multiplex PCR, and the TCRdb table lists in-frame clones only, not all of them. The table includes 200,000 to 250,000 clones, less than 90% detected once. The chain is built from TRBV27 and TRBJ1-1; 9 nucleotides match TRBD1. This receptor was identified in a woman aged 25 to 39 who had recovered from COVID-19. The specimen was PBMCs or T cells enriched from blood (not recorded which). CDR3 in amino acids: CASSQQGAENTEAFF. In nucleotides, the CDR3 is TGTGCCAGCAGTCAACAGGGGGCAGAGAACACTGAAGCTTTCTTT.